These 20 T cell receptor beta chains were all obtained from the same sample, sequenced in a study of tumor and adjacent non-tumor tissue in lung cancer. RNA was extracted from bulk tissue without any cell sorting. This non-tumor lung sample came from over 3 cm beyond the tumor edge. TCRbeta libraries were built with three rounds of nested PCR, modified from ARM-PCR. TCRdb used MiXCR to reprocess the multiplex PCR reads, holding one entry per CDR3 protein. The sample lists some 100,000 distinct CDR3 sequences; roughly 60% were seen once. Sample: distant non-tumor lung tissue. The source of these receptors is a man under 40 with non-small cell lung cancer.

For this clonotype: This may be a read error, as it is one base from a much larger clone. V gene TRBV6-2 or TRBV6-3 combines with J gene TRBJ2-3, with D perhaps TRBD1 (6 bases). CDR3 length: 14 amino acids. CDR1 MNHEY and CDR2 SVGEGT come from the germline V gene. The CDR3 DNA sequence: TGTGCCGGCAGGGGAAGACTTATCGCTGATACGCAGTATTTT. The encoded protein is CAGRGRLIADTQYF.

This CDR3 reads CSARDSGLTRETQYF. The CDR3 DNA reads as TGCAGTGCTAGAGACTCAGGGCTAACGCGTGAGACCCAGTACTTC. The rearrangement links TRBV20-1 to TRBJ2-5, with D possibly being TRBD1 (5 bases). With 0 bases removed from V and 5 bases from J, the gap between germline ends came to 16 bases. Germline V CDR1 and CDR2: DFQATT, SNEGSKA (reference sequence). This CDR3 region has 15 residues.

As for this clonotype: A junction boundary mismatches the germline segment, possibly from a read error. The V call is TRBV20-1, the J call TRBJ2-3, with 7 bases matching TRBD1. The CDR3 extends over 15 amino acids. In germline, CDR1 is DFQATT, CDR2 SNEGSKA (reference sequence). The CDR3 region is CSASSRRGGTDTQYF. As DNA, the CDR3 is TGCAGTGCAAGCTCCCGCAGGGGTGGGACAGATACACAGTATTTT.

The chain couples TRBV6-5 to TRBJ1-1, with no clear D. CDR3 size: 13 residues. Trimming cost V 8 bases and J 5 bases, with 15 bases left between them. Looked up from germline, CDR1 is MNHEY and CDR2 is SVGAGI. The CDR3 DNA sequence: TGTGCCAGCGGCGTTCTGGCAGTTACTGAAGCTTTCTTT. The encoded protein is CASGVLAVTEAFF.

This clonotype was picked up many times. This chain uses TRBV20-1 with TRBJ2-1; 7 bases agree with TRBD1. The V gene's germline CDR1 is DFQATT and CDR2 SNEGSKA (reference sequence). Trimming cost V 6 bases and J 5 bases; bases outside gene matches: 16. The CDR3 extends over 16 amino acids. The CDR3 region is CSAREPGTAIDNEQFF. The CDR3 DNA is TGCAGTGCCCGCGAACCCGGGACAGCTATAGACAATGAGCAGTTCTTC.

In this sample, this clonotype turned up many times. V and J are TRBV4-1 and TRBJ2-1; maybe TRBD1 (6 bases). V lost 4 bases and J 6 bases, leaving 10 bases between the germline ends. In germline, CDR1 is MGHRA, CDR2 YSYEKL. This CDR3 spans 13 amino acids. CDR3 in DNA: TGCGCCAGCAGCCGGCAACAGGGCAATGAGCAGTTCTTC. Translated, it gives CASSRQQGNEQFF.

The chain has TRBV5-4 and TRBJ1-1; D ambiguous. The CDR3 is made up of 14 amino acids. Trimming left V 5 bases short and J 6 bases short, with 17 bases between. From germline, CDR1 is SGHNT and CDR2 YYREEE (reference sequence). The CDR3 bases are TGTGCCAGCAGGTCCGTGACCGCAAGGCCTGAAGCTTTCTTT. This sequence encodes CASRSVTARPEAFF.

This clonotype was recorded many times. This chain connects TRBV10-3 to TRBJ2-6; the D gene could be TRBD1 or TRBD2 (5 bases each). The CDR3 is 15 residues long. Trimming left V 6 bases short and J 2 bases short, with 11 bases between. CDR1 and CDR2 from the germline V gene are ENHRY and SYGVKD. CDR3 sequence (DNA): TGTGCCATCAGCCCCGGGGCTCCTGGGGCCAACGTCCTGACTTTC. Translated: CAISPGAPGANVLTF.

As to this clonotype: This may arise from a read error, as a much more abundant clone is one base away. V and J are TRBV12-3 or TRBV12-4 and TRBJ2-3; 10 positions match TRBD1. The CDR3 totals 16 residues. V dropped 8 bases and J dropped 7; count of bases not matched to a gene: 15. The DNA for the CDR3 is TGTGCCAGCGGCGTGCGACAGGGGGCGCTTTCAAATACGCAGTATTTT. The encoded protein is CASGVRQGALSNTQYF.

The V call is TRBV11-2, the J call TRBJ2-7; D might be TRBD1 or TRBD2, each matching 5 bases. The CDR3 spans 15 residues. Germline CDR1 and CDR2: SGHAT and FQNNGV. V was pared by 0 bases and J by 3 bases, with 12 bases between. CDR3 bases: TGTGCCAGCAGCTTAGATGGGGGAAGAAGCTACGAGCAGTACTTC. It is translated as CASSLDGGRSYEQYF.

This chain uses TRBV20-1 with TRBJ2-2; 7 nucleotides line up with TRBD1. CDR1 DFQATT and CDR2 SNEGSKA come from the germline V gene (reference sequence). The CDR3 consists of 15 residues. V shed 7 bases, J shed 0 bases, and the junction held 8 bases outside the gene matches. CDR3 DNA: TGCAGTGACGTCAAACAGGGGTCGAACACCGGGGAGCTGTTTTTT. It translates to CSDVKQGSNTGELFF.

The CDR3 DNA sequence: TGCAGTGATAGCCCTTGGACGAGGACGAACACTGAAGCTTTCTTT. Translation gives CSDSPWTRTNTEAFF. The chain couples TRBV20-1 to TRBJ1-1, with unresolved D. This CDR3 contains 15 residues. Germline CDR1 DFQATT, CDR2 SNEGSKA (reference sequence). Trimming cost V 7 bases and J 1 base, with 19 bases left between them.

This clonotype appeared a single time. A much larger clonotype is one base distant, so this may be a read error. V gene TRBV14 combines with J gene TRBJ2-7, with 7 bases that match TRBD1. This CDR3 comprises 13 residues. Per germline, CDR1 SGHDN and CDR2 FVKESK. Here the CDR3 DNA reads TGTGCCAGCAGCCAAAACAGGGGCAACGAGAAGTACTTC. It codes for CASSQNRGNEKYF.

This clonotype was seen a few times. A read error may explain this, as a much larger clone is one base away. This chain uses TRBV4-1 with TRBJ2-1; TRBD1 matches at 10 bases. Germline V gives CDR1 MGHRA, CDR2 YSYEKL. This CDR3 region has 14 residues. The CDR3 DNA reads TGCGCCAGCAGCGCCCGGGACAGGGGTACTGAGCAGTCCTTC. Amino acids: CASSARDRGTEQSF.

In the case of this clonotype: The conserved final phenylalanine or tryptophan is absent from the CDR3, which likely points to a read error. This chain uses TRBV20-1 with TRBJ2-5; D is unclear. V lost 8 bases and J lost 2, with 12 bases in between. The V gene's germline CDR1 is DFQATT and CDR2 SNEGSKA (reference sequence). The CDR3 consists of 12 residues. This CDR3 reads CSTRQGQETQYL. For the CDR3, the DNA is TGCAGTACGAGACAAGGTCAAGAGACCCAGTACTTG.

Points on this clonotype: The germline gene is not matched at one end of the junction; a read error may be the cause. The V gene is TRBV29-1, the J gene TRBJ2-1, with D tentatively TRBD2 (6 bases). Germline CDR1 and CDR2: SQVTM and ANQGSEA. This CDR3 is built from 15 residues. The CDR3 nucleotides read TGCAGCGCTACCATCGGCGGTAGCGGCTATAATGAGCACTTCTTC. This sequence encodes CSATIGGSGYNEHFF.

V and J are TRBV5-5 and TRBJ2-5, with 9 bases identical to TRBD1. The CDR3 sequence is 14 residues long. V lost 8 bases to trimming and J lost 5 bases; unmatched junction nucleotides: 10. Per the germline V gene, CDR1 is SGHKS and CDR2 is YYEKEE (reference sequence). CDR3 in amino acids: CASSTAQGAETQYF. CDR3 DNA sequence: TGTGCCAGTAGCACCGCACAGGGGGCGGAGACCCAGTACTTC.

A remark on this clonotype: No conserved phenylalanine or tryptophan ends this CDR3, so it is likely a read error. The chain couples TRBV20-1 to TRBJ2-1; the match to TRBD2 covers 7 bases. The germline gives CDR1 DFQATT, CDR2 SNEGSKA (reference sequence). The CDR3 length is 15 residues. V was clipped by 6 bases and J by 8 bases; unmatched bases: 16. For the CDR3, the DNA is TGCAGTGCCCTGACCGGGACTATCGCTCTCCATGAGCAGTTCTAC. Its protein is CSALTGTIALHEQFY.

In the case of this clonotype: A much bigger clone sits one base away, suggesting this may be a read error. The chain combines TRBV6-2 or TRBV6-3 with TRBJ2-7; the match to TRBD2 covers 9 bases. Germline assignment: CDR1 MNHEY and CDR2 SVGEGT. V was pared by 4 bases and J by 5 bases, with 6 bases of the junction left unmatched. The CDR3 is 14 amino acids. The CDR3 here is CASSWSSGGDEQYF. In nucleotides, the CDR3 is TGTGCCAGCAGTTGGAGTAGCGGGGGAGACGAGCAGTACTTC.

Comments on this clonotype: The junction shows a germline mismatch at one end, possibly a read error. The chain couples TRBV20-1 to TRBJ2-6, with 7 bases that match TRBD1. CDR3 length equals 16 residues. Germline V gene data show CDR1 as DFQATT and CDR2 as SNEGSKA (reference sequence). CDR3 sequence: CSALIGGGSGVNVLTF. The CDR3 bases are TGCAGTGCCCTGATAGGGGGCGGCTCTGGGGTCAACGTCCTGACTTTC.